This T cell receptor beta chain was identified in a study of beta chain features in type 1 diabetes. The sequenced template was cDNA made from the entire isolated RNA. Profiling relied on immunoSEQ multiplex PCR, and the TCRdb table lists in-frame clones only, not all of them. The sample comprises approximately 23,000 clones, approximately 74% of which are singletons, and about 2.2% rests with the top ten. This CDR3 is built from 16 residues. CDR1 SQVTM and CDR2 ANQGSEA come from the germline V gene. The V gene end was trimmed by 5 bases and the J gene end by 7 bases; junction bases not matched to a gene: 10.

This TCR came from a middle-aged woman in good health. The J gene is TRBJ2-1, the V gene TRBV29-1, with 14 bases that match TRBD2. Specimen: Tregs from blood. The CDR3 spells CSVPLTTSGGVNEQFF. CDR3 nucleotide sequence: TGCAGCGTTCCGCTAACGACTAGCGGGGGGGTGAATGAGCAGTTCTTC.